This T cell receptor beta chain comes out of a study of human T cells and chemical hapten exposure. Documented time point: patch test 2, 6 weeks after DPC sensitization. As to treatment: therapeutic diphenylcyclopropenone sensitization with weekly scalp DPC. This clonotype was counted only a few times. The CDR3 totals 14 residues. Germline values: CDR1 LNHDA, CDR2 SQIVND (reference sequence). The V end lost 3 bases, the J end lost 7 bases, and 13 bases lay between the germline ends. Library preparation tagged each individual cDNA molecule with a unique molecular identifier. TCRdb fed the RACE reads into MiXCR, producing one record per CDR3 protein. Among more than 60,000 distinct CDR3 sequences listed, over 9% were seen once.

The gene calls are TRBV19 and TRBJ1-5; D is ambiguous. The origin of this receptor is a woman in her forties or fifties with alopecia areata. Some clones in this sample may be carry-over from other donors' samples. Sequences were derived from whole blood, sampled in connection with sensitization to the hapten diphenylcyclopropenone (DPC). CDR3 sequence (DNA): TGTGCCAGTAGTATGGGAAGGTTACGGCAGCCCCAGCATTTT. This sequence encodes CASSMGRLRQPQHF.